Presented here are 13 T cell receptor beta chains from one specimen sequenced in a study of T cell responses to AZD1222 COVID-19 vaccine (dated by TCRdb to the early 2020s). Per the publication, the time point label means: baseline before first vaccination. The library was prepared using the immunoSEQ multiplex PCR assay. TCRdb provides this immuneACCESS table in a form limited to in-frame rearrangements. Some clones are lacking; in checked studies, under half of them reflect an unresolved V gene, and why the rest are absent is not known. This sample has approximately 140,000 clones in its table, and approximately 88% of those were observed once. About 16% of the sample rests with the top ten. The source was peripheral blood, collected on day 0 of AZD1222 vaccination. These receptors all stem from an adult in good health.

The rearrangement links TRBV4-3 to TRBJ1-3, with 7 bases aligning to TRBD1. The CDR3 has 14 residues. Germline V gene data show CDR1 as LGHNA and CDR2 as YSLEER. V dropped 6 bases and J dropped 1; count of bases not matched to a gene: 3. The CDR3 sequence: CASSLQGSGNTIYF. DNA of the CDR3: TGCGCCAGCAGTTTACAGGGGTCTGGAAACACCATATATTTT.

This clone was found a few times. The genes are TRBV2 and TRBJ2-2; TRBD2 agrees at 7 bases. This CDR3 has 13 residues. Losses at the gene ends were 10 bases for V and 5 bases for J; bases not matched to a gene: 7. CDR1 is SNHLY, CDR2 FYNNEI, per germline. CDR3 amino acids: CATVLARTGELFF. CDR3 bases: TGTGCCACCGTACTAGCGCGGACCGGGGAGCTGTTTTTT.

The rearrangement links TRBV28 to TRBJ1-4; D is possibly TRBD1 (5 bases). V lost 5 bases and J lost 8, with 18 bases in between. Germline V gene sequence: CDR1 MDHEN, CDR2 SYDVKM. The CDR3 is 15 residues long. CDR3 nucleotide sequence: TGTGCCAGCAGTGCCCCGGACGGGGACCTGGAAAAACTGTTTTTT. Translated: CASSAPDGDLEKLFF.

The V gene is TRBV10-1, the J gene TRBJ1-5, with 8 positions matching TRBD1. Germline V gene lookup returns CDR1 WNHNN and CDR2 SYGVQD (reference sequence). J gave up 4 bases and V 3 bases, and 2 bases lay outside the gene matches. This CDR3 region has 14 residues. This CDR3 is CASSDRGHNQPQHF. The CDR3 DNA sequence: TGCGCCAGCAGTGACAGGGGGCATAATCAGCCCCAGCATTTT.

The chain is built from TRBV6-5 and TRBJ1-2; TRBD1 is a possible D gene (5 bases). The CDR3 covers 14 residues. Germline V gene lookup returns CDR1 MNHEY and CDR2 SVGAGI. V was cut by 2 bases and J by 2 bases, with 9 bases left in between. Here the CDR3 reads CASSYGGANYGYTF. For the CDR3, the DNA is TGTGCCAGCAGTTACGGAGGGGCGAACTATGGCTACACCTTC.

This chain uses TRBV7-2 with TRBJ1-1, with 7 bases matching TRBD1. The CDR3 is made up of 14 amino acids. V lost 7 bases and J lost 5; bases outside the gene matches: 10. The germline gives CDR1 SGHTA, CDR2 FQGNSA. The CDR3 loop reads CASIPGGSGTEAFF. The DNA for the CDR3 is TGTGCCAGCATCCCAGGGGGGTCGGGGACTGAAGCTTTCTTT.

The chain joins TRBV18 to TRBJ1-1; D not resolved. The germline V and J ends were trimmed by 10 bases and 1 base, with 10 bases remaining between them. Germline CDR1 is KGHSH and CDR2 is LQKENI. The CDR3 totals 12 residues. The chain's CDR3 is CATSTENTEAFF. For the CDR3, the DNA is TGTGCCACCTCGACCGAGAACACTGAAGCTTTCTTT.

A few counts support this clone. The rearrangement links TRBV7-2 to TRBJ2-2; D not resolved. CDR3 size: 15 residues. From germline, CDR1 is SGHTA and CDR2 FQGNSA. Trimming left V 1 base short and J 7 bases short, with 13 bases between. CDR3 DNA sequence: TGTGCCAGCAGCTTAGTATCGAAAGGGCACGGGGAGCTGTTTTTT. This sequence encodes CASSLVSKGHGELFF.

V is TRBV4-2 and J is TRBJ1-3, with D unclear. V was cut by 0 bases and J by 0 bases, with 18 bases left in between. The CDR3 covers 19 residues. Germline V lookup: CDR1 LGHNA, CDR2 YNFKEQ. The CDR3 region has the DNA TGTGCCAGCAGCCAAGAAGCGGGGAGGCGGGTGGGCTCTGGAAACACCATATATTTT. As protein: CASSQEAGRRVGSGNTIYF.

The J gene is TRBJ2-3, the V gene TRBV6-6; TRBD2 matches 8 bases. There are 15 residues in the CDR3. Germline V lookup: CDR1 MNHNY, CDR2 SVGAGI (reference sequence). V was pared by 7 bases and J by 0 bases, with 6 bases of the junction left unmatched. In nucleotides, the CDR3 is TGTGCCAGCACCCGGGGGGGGGCAAGCACAGATACGCAGTATTTT. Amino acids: CASTRGGASTDTQYF.

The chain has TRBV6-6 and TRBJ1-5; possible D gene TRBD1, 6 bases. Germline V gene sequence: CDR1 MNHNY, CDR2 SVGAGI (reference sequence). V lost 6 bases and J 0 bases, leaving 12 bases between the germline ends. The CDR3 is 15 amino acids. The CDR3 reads CASSRGTLSNQPQHF. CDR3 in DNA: TGTGCCAGCAGCCGCGGGACACTTAGCAATCAGCCCCAGCATTTT.

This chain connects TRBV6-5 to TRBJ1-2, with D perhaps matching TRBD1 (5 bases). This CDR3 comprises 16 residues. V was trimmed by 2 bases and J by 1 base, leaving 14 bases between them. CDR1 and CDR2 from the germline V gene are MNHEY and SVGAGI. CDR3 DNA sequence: TGTGCCAGCAGTTACGGTCGGACACGGCTTAACTATGGCTACACCTTC. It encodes CASSYGRTRLNYGYTF.

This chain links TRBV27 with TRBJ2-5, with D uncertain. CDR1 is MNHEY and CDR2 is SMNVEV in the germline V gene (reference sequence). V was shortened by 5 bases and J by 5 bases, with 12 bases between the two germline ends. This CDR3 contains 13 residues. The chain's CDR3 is CASSPISPETQYF. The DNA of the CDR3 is TGTGCCAGCAGTCCCATTTCGCCCGAGACCCAGTACTTC.